This T cell receptor (beta chain) was recorded in a study of shared clonotypes between healthy human individuals. Using immunoSEQ multiplex PCR, the repertoire was profiled, and TCRdb retains in-frame clones only, with some absent. The table shows 550,000 to 750,000 clones, with less than 97% occurring only once. Naive CD8 isolation took CD45RO-negative cells positively selected for CCR7 and excluded terminally differentiated effector memory CD45RA+ cells. The receptor comes from a woman aged 25 to 39 in good health. The sample was naive CD8+ T cells sorted from blood.

CDR3 amino acids: CASSAFLNEQFF. In nucleotides, the CDR3 is TGTGCCAGCAGTGCTTTTCTCAATGAGCAGTTCTTC. This chain connects TRBV2 to TRBJ2-1, with D hard to call. Germline V gene lookup returns CDR1 SNHLY and CDR2 FYNNEI. Trimming shortened V by 4 bases and J by 6 bases, and 7 bases separated the two germline ends. CDR3 length: 12 residues.